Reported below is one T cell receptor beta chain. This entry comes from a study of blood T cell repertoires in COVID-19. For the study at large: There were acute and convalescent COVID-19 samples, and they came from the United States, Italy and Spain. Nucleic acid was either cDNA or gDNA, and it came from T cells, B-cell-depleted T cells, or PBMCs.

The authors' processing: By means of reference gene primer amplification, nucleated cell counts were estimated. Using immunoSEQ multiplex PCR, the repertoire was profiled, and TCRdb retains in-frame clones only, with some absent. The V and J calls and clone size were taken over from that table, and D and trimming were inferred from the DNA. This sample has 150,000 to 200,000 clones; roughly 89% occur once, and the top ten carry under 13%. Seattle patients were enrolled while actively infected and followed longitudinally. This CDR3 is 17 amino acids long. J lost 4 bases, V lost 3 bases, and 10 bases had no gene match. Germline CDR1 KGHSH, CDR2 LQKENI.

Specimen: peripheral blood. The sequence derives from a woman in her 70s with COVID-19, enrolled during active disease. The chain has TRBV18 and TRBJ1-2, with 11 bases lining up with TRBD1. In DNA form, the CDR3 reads TGTGCCAGCTCACCGGCTCTGGGGACAGGGGGAAGCTATGGCTACACCTTC. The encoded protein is CASSPALGTGGSYGYTF.